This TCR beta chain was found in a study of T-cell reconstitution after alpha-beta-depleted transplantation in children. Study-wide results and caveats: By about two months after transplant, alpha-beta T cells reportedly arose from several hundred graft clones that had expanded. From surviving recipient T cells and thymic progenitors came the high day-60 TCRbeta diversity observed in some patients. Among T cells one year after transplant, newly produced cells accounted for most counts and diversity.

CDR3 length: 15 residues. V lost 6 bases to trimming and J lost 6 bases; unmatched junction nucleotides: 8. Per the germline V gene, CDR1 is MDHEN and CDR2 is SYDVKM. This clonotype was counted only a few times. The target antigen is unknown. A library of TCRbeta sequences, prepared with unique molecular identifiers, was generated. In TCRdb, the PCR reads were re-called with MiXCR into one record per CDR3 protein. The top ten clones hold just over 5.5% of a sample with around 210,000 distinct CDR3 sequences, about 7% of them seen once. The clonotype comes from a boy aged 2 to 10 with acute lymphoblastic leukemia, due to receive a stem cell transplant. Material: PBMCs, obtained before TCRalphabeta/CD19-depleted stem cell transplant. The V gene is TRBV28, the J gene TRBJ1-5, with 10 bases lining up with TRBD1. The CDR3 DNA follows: TGTGCCAGCAGCTGGGGGACAGGGGAAGTTCAGCCCCAGCATTTT. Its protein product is CASSWGTGEVQPQHF.